This TCR beta chain is from a study of cytomegalovirus exposure and HLA in healthy donors. The study, taken as a whole, reports: A subsequent analysis found that TCR clusters from the first cohort also tended to co-occur in the roughly 120 validation repertoires, with around 94% of cluster scores above 0. According to reports, the classifier identified cytomegalovirus status with high specificity and sensitivity. CMV antigen specificity was confirmed in vitro for a few CMV-associated chains.

V was pared by 0 bases and J by 2 bases, with 4 bases of the junction left unmatched. The CDR3 is 18 amino acids. Germline V gene data show CDR1 as KGHSH and CDR2 as LQKENI. Here immunoSEQ multiplex PCR was the method, and the copy in TCRdb shows in-frame clones only, minus some. The sample lists about 120,000 clones; 85% to 90% were seen once. In its sample, this clone was seen once. What it binds is not known. The V gene is TRBV18, the J gene TRBJ2-1; 13 positions match TRBD2. This TCR came from a woman younger than 35 in good health and CMV-seropositive. The sequenced material came from PBMCs. The CDR3, as DNA: TGTGCCAGCTCACCACCCGGGACTAGCGGGGTAACCTACAATGAGCAGTTCTTC. Its translation: CASSPPGTSGVTYNEQFF.